This T cell receptor (beta chain) was captured by sequencing in a study of OX40 agonist ivuxolimab in advanced cancers. The table came from immunoSEQ multiplex PCR; TCRdb's copy has only in-frame clones and leaves some out. The sample records 65,000 to 85,000 clones, 87% being singletons. Germline assignment: CDR1 DFQATT and CDR2 SNEGSKA (reference sequence). This CDR3 spans 10 amino acids. V lost 3 bases, J lost 7 bases, and 6 bases lay in between. The clonotype was recovered from an adult with an advanced solid tumor such as melanoma, head and neck, liver or kidney cancer. This specimen was CD4+ or CD8+ T cells sorted from blood, taken in a trial of the OX40 agonist ivuxolimab. V and J are TRBV20-1 and TRBJ1-2; no clear D. The DNA for the CDR3 is TGCAGTGCTAGGTGGGGTGGCTACACCTTC. As protein: CSARWGGYTF.